This TCR beta chain came from a study of shared T cell receptors in the human thymus. Method: immunoSEQ multiplex PCR; TCRdb's copy keeps in-frame clones and lacks some. This sample has under 450,000 clones, with approximately 95% found just once. The V and J ends lost 1 base and 2 bases, in that order; junction bases with no gene match: 10. This CDR3 is built from 17 residues. From germline, CDR1 is MNHEY and CDR2 SMNVEV (reference sequence). Sequencing used thymocytes. The genes are TRBV27 and TRBJ2-5, with 7 bases matching TRBD1. This sequence was found in a human donor. The CDR3 DNA is TGTGCCAGCAGTTTATGGACCGGGACAGTCCAACAAGAGACCCAGTACTTC. Its translation: CASSLWTGTVQQETQYF.